One and the same sample provided the 7 T cell receptor beta chains below, sequenced in a study of cytomegalovirus exposure and HLA in healthy donors. The PCR used 60 Vbeta and 13 Jbeta primers. TCRdb's table, derived via immunoSEQ multiplex PCR, lists solely in-frame clones and lacks some. The sample contains roughly 190,000 clones, 85% to 90% of which appear only once. The sequenced material came from PBMCs. The receptor set was obtained from a man aged 25-40 years in good health and CMV-seronegative.

V is TRBV28 and J is TRBJ2-3; 12 bases agree with TRBD2. CDR1 and CDR2 (germline): MDHEN, SYDVKM. With V trimmed by 4 bases and J by 4 bases, 9 bases remained unmatched. The CDR3 length is 17 residues. In nucleotides, the CDR3 is TGTGCCAGCAGTTCATCCTCTCTAGCGGGGGGGCCAGATACGCAGTATTTT. It yields the protein CASSSSSLAGGPDTQYF.

This chain joins TRBV14 and TRBJ2-1; a possible D gene is TRBD2 (5 bases). The CDR3 totals 17 residues. V lost 1 base and J 1 base, leaving 14 bases between the germline ends. Germline loops: CDR1 SGHDN, CDR2 FVKESK. CDR3 protein: CASSQVVIGNSYNEQFF. The CDR3 bases are TGTGCCAGCAGCCAAGTAGTAATCGGGAATTCCTACAATGAGCAGTTCTTC.

The chain uses TRBV7-2 and TRBJ2-3; D is unresolved. The V gene's germline CDR1 is SGHTA and CDR2 FQGNSA. The V end was cut by 5 bases, the J end by 2 bases, with 5 bases between. The CDR3 sequence is 12 residues long. CDR3: CASSLFTDTQYF. The DNA for the CDR3 is TGTGCCAGCAGCCTGTTCACAGATACGCAGTATTTT.

CDR3 nucleotides: TGTGCCAGCAGTTACGTCGAAGTCCGGAGGGGCTACGAGCAGTACTTC. As protein: CASSYVEVRRGYEQYF. The chain combines TRBV6-6 with TRBJ2-7, with D possibly being TRBD2 (6 bases). Trimming cost V 2 bases and J 3 bases, with 17 bases left between them. The germline gives CDR1 MNHNY, CDR2 SVGAGI (reference sequence). The CDR3 extends over 16 amino acids.

The chain links TRBV29-1 to TRBJ2-7; D is perhaps TRBD1 (7 bases). The germline V gene encodes CDR1 SQVTM and CDR2 ANQGSEA. V lost 6 bases, J lost 4 bases, and 19 bases lay in between. This CDR3 is built from 14 residues. CDR3 sequence (DNA): TGCAGCGTGCCCAGAGGGCAGGGGGGATACGAGCAGTACTTC. It is translated as CSVPRGQGGYEQYF.

V gene TRBV5-6 combines with J gene TRBJ2-2; maybe TRBD2 (5 bases). The germline CDR1 and CDR2 sequences are SGHDT and YYEEEE. The CDR3 is 15 residues long. The V end was cut by 5 bases, the J end by 0 bases, with 11 bases between. CDR3 amino acids: CASRGDTANTGELFF. In nucleotides, the CDR3 is TGTGCCAGCAGGGGAGACACAGCGAACACCGGGGAGCTGTTTTTT. The variable domain in full, with the rest retrieved from reference TRBV5-6 and TRBJ2-2, is DAGVTQSPTHLIKTRGQQVTLRCSPKSGHDTVSWYQQALGQGPQFIFQYYEEEERQRGNFPDRFSGHQFPNYSSELNVNALLLGDSALYLCASRGDTANTGELFFGEGSRLTVL.

This sequence joins TRBV6-5 and TRBJ2-1; D may be TRBD2 (6 bases). Trimming took 2 bases from V and 10 from J, leaving 18 bases between them. The length of the CDR3 is 15 residues. Germline V gene lookup returns CDR1 MNHEY and CDR2 SVGAGI. CDR3: CASSYGPAEAGEQFF. The CDR3 coding sequence is TGTGCCAGCAGTTACGGCCCAGCGGAGGCGGGGGAGCAGTTCTTC.